This is a list of T cell receptor beta chains from one sample in a study of T cell repertoires in urothelial bladder cancer. Assay used: immunoSEQ multiplex PCR; TCRdb lists only in-frame clones, some missing. The table has around 11,000 clones, 68% seen once. Sequenced material: tumor-infiltrating cells from bladder cancer. The receptors were gathered from a human donor with a benign inflammatory bladder lesion. Both conserved end residues are part of each CDR3. Each record gives: clone size, V gene, D gene, J gene, CDR3 DNA, CDR3 protein. The D gene is left open where the match is weak. A row's size may be missing; if present it is once, few, many or a size class.

.	TRBV6-1	.	TRBJ2-1	TGTGCCAGCAGTGAAGCGGGGGGTTACAATGAGCAGTTCTTC	CASSEAGGYNEQFF
.	TRBV7-2	.	TRBJ2-2	TGTGCCAGCAGCGCAACAGCAGGGGCCGGTTACACCGGGGAGCTGTTTTTT	CASSATAGAGYTGELFF
few	TRBV5-1	.	TRBJ2-1	TGCGCCAGCAGCTTGGACTTCAATGAGCAGTTCTTC	CASSLDFNEQFF
.	TRBV19	.	TRBJ1-1	TGTGCCAGTAGTACCCGACAGGCGATGAACACTGAAGCTTTCTTT	CASSTRQAMNTEAFF
.	TRBV7-2	.	TRBJ2-1	TGTGCCAGCAGCCCGGACAGCTACAATGAGCAGTTCTTC	CASSPDSYNEQFF
.	TRBV19	.	TRBJ2-3	TGTGCCAGTAGTGCCGACAGTTACTCTAGCACAGATACGCAGTATTTT	CASSADSYSSTDTQYF
once	TRBV10-1	.	TRBJ2-1	TGCGCCAGCTCCGCAGTCGGGGTAGGGGATGAGCAGTTCTTC	CASSAVGVGDEQFF
once	TRBV5-1	TRBD2	TRBJ2-5	TGCGCCAGCAGTCAAAGCGGACTAGCGGTACAAGAGACCCAGTACTTC	CASSQSGLAVQETQYF
.	TRBV30	TRBD1	TRBJ2-7	TGTGCCTGGAGTTCCGGGACAGGTCTGCTCTCCTACGAGCAGTACTTC	CAWSSGTGLLSYEQYF
.	TRBV6-6	.	TRBJ1-5	TGTGCCAGCCGGGAAGGGAATCAGCCCCAGCATTTT	CASREGNQPQHF
few	TRBV21-1	.	TRBJ2-4	TGTGCCAGCGAGCAGGGGACAGGGATGACGGCGGCCAAAAACATTCAGTACTTC	CASEQGTGMTAAKNIQYF
.	TRBV5-1	.	TRBJ2-5	TGCGCCAGCAGCTTGGGGGTCATACAAGAGACCCAGTACTTC	CASSLGVIQETQYF
.	TRBV5-1	TRBD1	TRBJ1-2	TGCGCCAGCACCAAACCGGGACAGGATAACTATGGCTACACCTTC	CASTKPGQDNYGYTF
.	TRBV4-1	TRBD2	TRBJ2-3	TGCGCCAGCAGTCGCGGGGGGGCAGGAGATACGCAGTATTTT	CASSRGGAGDTQYF
.	TRBV10-3	TRBD1	TRBJ1-1	TGTGCCATCAGGACAGGGGGCGCAGGGAACACTGAAGCTTTCTTT	CAIRTGGAGNTEAFF
.	TRBV19	TRBD1	TRBJ2-3	TGTGCCAGCAGGAAGGACAGGAGCACAGATACGCAGTATTTT	CASRKDRSTDTQYF
.	TRBV29-1	.	TRBJ1-1	TGCAGCGTTGAAAGGGACATGAACACTGAAGCTTTCTTT	CSVERDMNTEAFF
.	TRBV6-5	TRBD1	TRBJ2-7	TGTGCCAGCAGGGACAGGGGGAAATATGAGCAGTACTTC	CASRDRGKYEQYF
few	TRBV5-1	TRBD2	TRBJ2-3	TGCGCCAGCACCTCCTTGGGGGGGGGAAGCACAGATACGCAGTATTTT	CASTSLGGGSTDTQYF
.	TRBV21-1	.	TRBJ1-2	TGTGCCAGCAGCAAAGGAAGCCCACCTAACTATGGCTACACCTTC	CASSKGSPPNYGYTF
few	TRBV10-2	.	TRBJ2-7	TGCGCCAGCAGTCCTGGGGACCCCTACGAGCAGTACTTC	CASSPGDPYEQYF
.	TRBV18	TRBD2	TRBJ2-2	TGTGCCAGCTCACCACCGTCCGGGGGGGCGCCCGGGGAGCTGTTTTTT	CASSPPSGGAPGELFF
.	TRBV28	TRBD2	TRBJ2-5	TGTGCCAGCAGGCCGACTAGCGGGGAGACCCAGTACTTC	CASRPTSGETQYF
.	TRBV5-1	TRBD1	TRBJ2-3	TGCGCCAGCAGCCCACAGGGGACAGATACGCAGTATTTT	CASSPQGTDTQYF
few	TRBV7-7	TRBD2	TRBJ2-1	TGTGCCAGCAGCTTAGGGTTGCTAGCGGGGGACAATGAGCAGTTCTTC	CASSLGLLAGDNEQFF
.	TRBV10-3	TRBD2	TRBJ2-5	TGTGCCATCAGTGCCCTAGCGGGGGGCAAAATCCAAGAGACCCAGTACTTC	CAISALAGGKIQETQYF
.	TRBV7-9	.	TRBJ1-2	TGTGCCAGCAGCTTAGCACTAGGGACGGGCTACACCTTC	CASSLALGTGYTF
.	TRBV10-3	TRBD1	TRBJ1-2	TGTGCCTCATCCGGGACAGGGTTGATAGATGGCTACACCTTC	CASSGTGLIDGYTF
.	TRBV6-1	.	TRBJ1-2	TGTGCCAGCAGTGACGCGGGGGCGGGCTATGGCTACACCTTC	CASSDAGAGYGYTF
.	TRBV6-6	TRBD1	TRBJ1-1	TGTGCCAGCAGCCGGGACAGGGGGTACCTTGAAGCTTTCTTT	CASSRDRGYLEAFF
.	TRBV29-1	.	TRBJ2-3	TGCAGCGTGAAAGAACTAGCTGCAGCAGATACGCAGTATTTT	CSVKELAAADTQYF
.	TRBV18	TRBD1	TRBJ2-3	TGTGCCAGCTCGCTCACGGGGACAGGGTGGACCAATACGCAGTATTTT	CASSLTGTGWTNTQYF
.	TRBV7-9	.	TRBJ2-3	TGTGCCAGCAGCTTACAGTCAGATACGCAGTATTTT	CASSLQSDTQYF
.	TRBV2	.	TRBJ2-2	TGTGCCAGCAGTGCGCGACCGGACCTGGCGAACACCGGGGAGCTGTTTTTT	CASSARPDLANTGELFF
.	TRBV18	.	TRBJ1-2	TGTGCCAGCTCACCAGCCGGGACACCCTTCGACTACACCTTC	CASSPAGTPFDYTF
once	TRBV7-9	.	TRBJ2-7	TGTGCCAGCAGCTTAGCCGGCTACCTACTCTCCTACGAGCAGTACTTC	CASSLAGYLLSYEQYF
once	TRBV7-9	.	TRBJ2-7	TGTGCCAGCAGCTTAAGTAGGGGGATCGGGTACGAGCAGTACTTC	CASSLSRGIGYEQYF
.	TRBV14	.	TRBJ2-5	TGTGCCAGCAGCCAAGGCGGGTGGGAGACCCAGTACTTC	CASSQGGWETQYF
.	TRBV10-2	TRBD2	TRBJ2-7	TGCGCCAGCAGAGCGGGGATAGGCGAGCAGTACTTC	CASRAGIGEQYF
.	TRBV10-2	.	TRBJ2-7	TGCGCCACCTCTGGACTAGGCCAAGGGGGGGAGCAGTACTTC	CATSGLGQGGEQYF
.	TRBV19	.	TRBJ1-2	TGTGCCAGCCGGCGAGGGGAGGCCTATGGCTACACCTTC	CASRRGEAYGYTF
.	TRBV2	.	TRBJ2-5	TGTGCCAGCAGTGCGAGGGAGACCCAGTACTTC	CASSARETQYF
.	TRBV27	TRBD1	TRBJ2-3	TGTGCCAGCAGTCGCGGGACAGGGCCAGATACGCAGTATTTT	CASSRGTGPDTQYF
few	TRBV18	TRBD1	TRBJ1-1	TGTGCCAGCTCACCGACAGGGGCGAACACTGAAGCTTTCTTT	CASSPTGANTEAFF
.	TRBV11-2	.	TRBJ1-2	TGTGCCAGCAGCTTAGATCTCCTCTCTGGGGACTATGGCTACACCTTC	CASSLDLLSGDYGYTF
few	TRBV2	.	TRBJ2-7	TGTGCCAGCAGGGCCGATCCCTACGAGCAGTACTTC	CASRADPYEQYF
.	TRBV2	.	TRBJ2-5	TGTGCCAGCACCCCAGGAAGGGAGACCCAGTACTTC	CASTPGRETQYF
.	TRBV18	.	TRBJ1-2	TGTGCCAGCTCACCGGACAAGGAGTATGGCTACACCTTC	CASSPDKEYGYTF
.	TRBV7-9	.	TRBJ2-1	TGTGCCAGCAGCTTAAACCCCGGCATCAGGGGCCCCAATGAGCAGTTCTTC	CASSLNPGIRGPNEQFF
.	TRBV11-3	.	TRBJ2-1	TGTGCCAGCAGCTTATACGAGGGGGAGCAGTTCTTC	CASSLYEGEQFF
.	TRBV2	TRBD2	TRBJ2-3	TGTGCCAGCGGACTAGCGGGGGGCACAGATACGCAGTATTTT	CASGLAGGTDTQYF
.	TRBV2	.	TRBJ1-1	TGTGCCAGCGGGGGGGAAATGAACACTGAAGCTTTCTTT	CASGGEMNTEAFF
.	TRBV11-2	TRBD2	TRBJ2-1	TGTGCCAGCAGCTTATCCGGGACTAGCAATGAGCAGTTCTTC	CASSLSGTSNEQFF